These T cell receptor beta chains were read from a single sample in a study of CD8+ T cells in alopecia areata. TCRdb keeps only in-frame clones here, not all; method: immunoSEQ multiplex PCR. Here the sample spans 100,000 to 150,000 clones, 47% being singletons. Sequences were obtained from NKG2D-low CD8+ T cells sorted from blood. These receptors were collected from a human donor with alopecia areata. The CDR3 runs from the conserved cysteine through the conserved F or W. The order of the fields is D gene, J gene, clone size, V gene, CDR3 protein, CDR3 DNA. A D gene is named only where the DNA matches it firmly. Some rows have no size entry. The others give once, few or many, or a class for an expanded clone.

d_call: TRBD2; j_call: TRBJ2-7; clone_size: NA; v_call: TRBV27; cdr3_aa: CASSLTSGSSYEQYF; cdr3_nt: TGTGCCAGCAGTTTAACTAGCGGGAGCTCCTACGAGCAGTACTTC
d_call: TRBD1; j_call: TRBJ1-4; clone_size: few; v_call: TRBV23-1; cdr3_aa: CASRGTGVHEKLFF; cdr3_nt: TGCGCCAGCAGAGGGACAGGGGTACATGAAAAACTGTTTTTT
d_call: TRBD1; j_call: TRBJ2-2; clone_size: few; v_call: TRBV28; cdr3_aa: CASRPTGGENTGELFF; cdr3_nt: TGTGCCAGCAGGCCAACAGGGGGAGAAAACACCGGGGAGCTGTTTTTT
d_call: NA; j_call: TRBJ1-2; clone_size: few; v_call: TRBV29-1; cdr3_aa: CSVPGTYGYTF; cdr3_nt: TGCAGCGTTCCGGGGACCTATGGCTACACCTTC
d_call: NA; j_call: TRBJ1-1; clone_size: NA; v_call: TRBV4-2; cdr3_aa: CASSQEVGANTEAFF; cdr3_nt: TGTGCCAGCAGCCAAGAGGTAGGGGCGAACACTGAAGCTTTCTTT
d_call: NA; j_call: TRBJ2-1; clone_size: NA; v_call: TRBV20-1; cdr3_aa: CSARVNEQFF; cdr3_nt: TGCAGTGCTAGAGTGAATGAGCAGTTCTTC
d_call: TRBD2; j_call: TRBJ2-2; clone_size: NA; v_call: TRBV29-1; cdr3_aa: CSGTSGSGTGELFF; cdr3_nt: TGCAGCGGGACTAGCGGGAGCGGGACCGGGGAGCTGTTTTTT
d_call: NA; j_call: TRBJ2-1; clone_size: NA; v_call: TRBV2; cdr3_aa: CASKEMREQFF; cdr3_nt: TGTGCCAGCAAAGAGATGCGTGAGCAGTTCTTC
d_call: NA; j_call: TRBJ2-1; clone_size: NA; v_call: TRBV20-1; cdr3_aa: CSARDYDEQFF; cdr3_nt: TGCAGTGCTAGGGATTACGACGAGCAGTTCTTC
d_call: NA; j_call: TRBJ2-7; clone_size: few; v_call: TRBV14; cdr3_aa: CASSQVGIGYEQYF; cdr3_nt: TGTGCCAGCAGCCAAGTGGGGATCGGCTACGAGCAGTACTTC
d_call: NA; j_call: TRBJ1-5; clone_size: NA; v_call: TRBV7-9; cdr3_aa: CASSLGGGQPQHF; cdr3_nt: TGTGCCAGCAGCTTAGGGGGCGGTCAGCCCCAGCATTTT
d_call: TRBD1; j_call: TRBJ1-2; clone_size: NA; v_call: TRBV4-1; cdr3_aa: CASSHNRGDYGYTF; cdr3_nt: TGCGCCAGCAGCCATAACAGGGGGGACTATGGCTACACCTTC
d_call: TRBD2; j_call: TRBJ2-5; clone_size: NA; v_call: TRBV5-1; cdr3_aa: CASSFTSGRAETQYF; cdr3_nt: TGCGCCAGCAGCTTTACTAGCGGGAGGGCCGAGACCCAGTACTTC
d_call: NA; j_call: TRBJ2-3; clone_size: once; v_call: TRBV5-6; cdr3_aa: CASSLSDTQYF; cdr3_nt: TGTGCCAGCAGCTTATCAGATACGCAGTATTTT
d_call: TRBD1; j_call: TRBJ2-3; clone_size: once; v_call: TRBV29-1; cdr3_aa: CSVEPRDRVTDTQYF; cdr3_nt: TGCAGCGTTGAGCCTCGGGACAGGGTAACAGATACGCAGTATTTT
d_call: NA; j_call: TRBJ1-1; clone_size: NA; v_call: TRBV5-6; cdr3_aa: CASSSSGNTEAFF; cdr3_nt: TGTGCCAGCAGCTCGTCAGGGAACACTGAAGCTTTCTTT
d_call: NA; j_call: TRBJ2-3; clone_size: NA; v_call: TRBV29-1; cdr3_aa: CSVDTGSTDTQYF; cdr3_nt: TGCAGCGTTGATACGGGGAGCACAGATACGCAGTATTTT
d_call: TRBD1; j_call: TRBJ2-7; clone_size: NA; v_call: TRBV28; cdr3_aa: CASGSRDRGTYEQYF; cdr3_nt: TGTGCCAGCGGATCCCGGGACAGGGGGACCTACGAGCAGTACTTC
d_call: NA; j_call: TRBJ1-1; clone_size: NA; v_call: TRBV27; cdr3_aa: CASSLSGGEAFF; cdr3_nt: TGTGCCAGCAGTTTATCCGGTGGTGAAGCTTTCTTT
d_call: NA; j_call: TRBJ2-7; clone_size: few; v_call: TRBV28; cdr3_aa: CASSFKAFEQYF; cdr3_nt: TGTGCCAGCAGTTTCAAAGCTTTCGAGCAGTACTTC
d_call: NA; j_call: TRBJ2-3; clone_size: NA; v_call: TRBV6-5; cdr3_aa: CASSYWASESTDTQYF; cdr3_nt: TGTGCCAGCAGTTACTGGGCTAGCGAGAGCACAGATACGCAGTATTTT
d_call: NA; j_call: TRBJ2-2; clone_size: NA; v_call: TRBV29-1; cdr3_aa: CSVDPGNTGELFF; cdr3_nt: TGCAGCGTTGATCCAGGGAACACCGGGGAGCTGTTTTTT
d_call: NA; j_call: TRBJ2-3; clone_size: NA; v_call: TRBV9; cdr3_aa: CASSSTDTQYF; cdr3_nt: TGTGCCAGCAGCTCCACAGATACGCAGTATTTT
d_call: NA; j_call: TRBJ2-7; clone_size: NA; v_call: TRBV29-1; cdr3_aa: CSAAGGGTDYEQYF; cdr3_nt: TGCAGCGCCGCAGGAGGGGGGACAGACTACGAGCAGTACTTC
d_call: NA; j_call: TRBJ2-7; clone_size: NA; v_call: TRBV20-1; cdr3_aa: CSAGNPQYF; cdr3_nt: TGCAGTGCTGGCAATCCGCAGTACTTC
d_call: NA; j_call: TRBJ2-3; clone_size: NA; v_call: TRBV5-6; cdr3_aa: CASRARGTSTDTQYF; cdr3_nt: TGTGCCAGCAGGGCCCGGGGGACTAGCACAGATACGCAGTATTTT
d_call: NA; j_call: TRBJ2-1; clone_size: few; v_call: TRBV29-1; cdr3_aa: CSVEAVPRTREQFF; cdr3_nt: TGCAGCGTTGAAGCAGTGCCTCGGACCCGTGAGCAGTTCTTC
d_call: NA; j_call: TRBJ2-1; clone_size: NA; v_call: TRBV9; cdr3_aa: CASSVDEDEQFF; cdr3_nt: TGTGCCAGCAGCGTAGATGAGGACGAGCAGTTCTTC
d_call: TRBD1; j_call: TRBJ2-1; clone_size: NA; v_call: TRBV27; cdr3_aa: CASSFGTGESEQFF; cdr3_nt: TGTGCCAGCAGTTTCGGGACAGGGGAAAGTGAGCAGTTCTTC
d_call: NA; j_call: TRBJ2-7; clone_size: NA; v_call: TRBV29-1; cdr3_aa: CSVEDQETYEQYF; cdr3_nt: TGCAGCGTTGAAGATCAGGAGACCTACGAGCAGTACTTC
d_call: NA; j_call: TRBJ2-5; clone_size: NA; v_call: TRBV4-3; cdr3_aa: CASSQGPQETQYF; cdr3_nt: TGCGCCAGCAGCCAAGGACCGCAAGAGACCCAGTACTTC
d_call: NA; j_call: TRBJ2-2; clone_size: NA; v_call: TRBV30; cdr3_aa: CAWITGSGELFF; cdr3_nt: TGTGCCTGGATCACGGGGTCCGGGGAGCTGTTTTTT